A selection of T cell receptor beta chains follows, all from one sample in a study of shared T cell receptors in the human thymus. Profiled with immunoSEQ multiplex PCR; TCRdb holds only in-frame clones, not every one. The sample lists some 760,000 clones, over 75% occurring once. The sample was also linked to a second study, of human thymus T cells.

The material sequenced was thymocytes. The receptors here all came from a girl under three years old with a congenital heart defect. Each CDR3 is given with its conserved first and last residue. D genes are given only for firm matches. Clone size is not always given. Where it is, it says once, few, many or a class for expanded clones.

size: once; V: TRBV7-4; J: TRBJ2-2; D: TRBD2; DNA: TGTGCCACCCGGCTAGCGGGGGGGCCGGTGAACACCGGGGAGCTGTTTTTT; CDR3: CATRLAGGPVNTGELFF
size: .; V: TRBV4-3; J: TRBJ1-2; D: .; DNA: TGCGCCAGCAGCCAAGATTCGGGGGGCTACACCTTC; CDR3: CASSQDSGGYTF
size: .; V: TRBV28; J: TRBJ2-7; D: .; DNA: TGTGCCAGCAGTTTAAGTCTTGGGCAGCCGAACTCCTACGAGCAGTACTTC; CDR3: CASSLSLGQPNSYEQYF
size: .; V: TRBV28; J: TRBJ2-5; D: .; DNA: TGTGCCAGCAGTTTGTTTGGGGGACTTACGGAGGGCAATTGCCAAGAGACCCAGTACTTC; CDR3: CASSLFGGLTEGNCQETQYF
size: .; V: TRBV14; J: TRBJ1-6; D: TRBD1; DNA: TGTGCCAGCAGCCCACACCTAACCGGGACAGGGATGTTCTCTTCACCCCTCCACTTT; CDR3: CASSPHLTGTGMFSSPLHF
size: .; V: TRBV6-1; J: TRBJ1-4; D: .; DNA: TGTGCCAGCAGTGAGGGGATCGACAGAGAACTGTTTTTT; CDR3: CASSEGIDRELFF
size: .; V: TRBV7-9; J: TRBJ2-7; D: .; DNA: TGTGCCAGCAGCTTTTCCCAGGGTCGGTACGAGCAGTACTTC; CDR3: CASSFSQGRYEQYF
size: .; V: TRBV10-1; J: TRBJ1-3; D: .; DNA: TGCGCCACCTTTATCCCTGGCAGATACTCTGGAAACACCATATATTTT; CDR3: CATFIPGRYSGNTIYF
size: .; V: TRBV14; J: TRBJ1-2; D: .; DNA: TGTGCCAGCAGCCATTCGTGGGGCCATGGCTACACCTTC; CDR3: CASSHSWGHGYTF
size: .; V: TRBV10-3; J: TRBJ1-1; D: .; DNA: TGTGCCATCAGTGTCCCCGGGGGAAAGGGAGGGAACACTGAAGCTTTCTTT; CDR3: CAISVPGGKGGNTEAFF
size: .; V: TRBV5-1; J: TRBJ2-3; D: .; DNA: TGCGCCAGCAGCTTACGGGGGGCCTACACAGATACGCAGTATTTT; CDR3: CASSLRGAYTDTQYF
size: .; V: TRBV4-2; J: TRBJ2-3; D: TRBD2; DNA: TGTGCCAGCAGCCAAGTTGGCTCGGGGGGAGGTGCAGATACGCAGTATTTT; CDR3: CASSQVGSGGGADTQYF
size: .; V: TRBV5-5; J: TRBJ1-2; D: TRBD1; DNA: TGTGCCAGCAGCACCCGACAGGGGGGCTACACCTTC; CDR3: CASSTRQGGYTF
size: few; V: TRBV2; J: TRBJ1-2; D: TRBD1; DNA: TGTGCCAGCCGGACAGGGACCGGGGTCTATGGCTACACCTTC; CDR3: CASRTGTGVYGYTF
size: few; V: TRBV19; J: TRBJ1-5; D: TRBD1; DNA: TGTGCCAGTAGTCCAGGGCTAGACAGGGGCAATCAGCCCCAGCATTTT; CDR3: CASSPGLDRGNQPQHF
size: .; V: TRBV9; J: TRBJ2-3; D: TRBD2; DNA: TGTGCCAGCAGCGTAGAGGCTAGCGGGGGGCCGGATACGCAGTATTTT; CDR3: CASSVEASGGPDTQYF
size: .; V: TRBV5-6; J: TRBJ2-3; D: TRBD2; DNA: TGTGCCAGCAGCTTACCTCTCGGTTCTCGGGGGGGCACAGATACGCAGTATTTT; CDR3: CASSLPLGSRGGTDTQYF
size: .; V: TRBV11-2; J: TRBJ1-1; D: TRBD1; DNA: TGTGCCAGCAGCTTAGATAAGGGGGCCACTGAAGCTTTCTTT; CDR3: CASSLDKGATEAFF
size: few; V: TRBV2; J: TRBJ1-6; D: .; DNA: TGTGCCAGCAGTGAAGTCGTTGCGAATTCACCCCTCCACTTT; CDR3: CASSEVVANSPLHF
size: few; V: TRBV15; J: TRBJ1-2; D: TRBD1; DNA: TGTGCCACCAGCAGACGGACAGGTAGCGGTGGCTACACCTTC; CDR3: CATSRRTGSGGYTF
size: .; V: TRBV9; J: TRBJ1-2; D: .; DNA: TGTGCCAGCAGCGGAACAGGGATTCCACCGTATGGCTACACCTTC; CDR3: CASSGTGIPPYGYTF
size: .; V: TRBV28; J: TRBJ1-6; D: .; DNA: TGTGCCAGTAGGATGAAGCCAGGGGCTCCTGATTCACCCCTCCACTTT; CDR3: CASRMKPGAPDSPLHF
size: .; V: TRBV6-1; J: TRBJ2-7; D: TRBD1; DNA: TGTGCCAGCAGGGGCCCGGGACAGGAGTACTACGAGCAGTACTTC; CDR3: CASRGPGQEYYEQYF
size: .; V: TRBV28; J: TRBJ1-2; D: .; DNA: TGTGCCAGCAGTTTAGACGGAGGGCGCTACACCTTC; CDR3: CASSLDGGRYTF
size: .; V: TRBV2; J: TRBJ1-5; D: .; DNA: TGTGCCAGCAGTGAGTCCCGCTATAGCAATCAGCCCCAGCATTTT; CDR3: CASSESRYSNQPQHF
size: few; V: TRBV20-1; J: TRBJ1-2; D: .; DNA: TGCAGTGCTAGACAAAACTATGGCTACACCTTC; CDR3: CSARQNYGYTF
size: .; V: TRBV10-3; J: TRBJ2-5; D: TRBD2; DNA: TGTGCCATCAGTGAAGAAACCGGGACTAGCGGGGGAGCGGTACAAGAGACCCAGTACTTC; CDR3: CAISEETGTSGGAVQETQYF
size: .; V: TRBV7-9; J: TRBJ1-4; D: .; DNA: TGTGCCAGCAGCGGCCAAGAAGGAGCTGAAAAACTGTTTTTT; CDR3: CASSGQEGAEKLFF
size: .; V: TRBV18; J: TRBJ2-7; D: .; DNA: TGTGCCAGCTCACAAAACACGGGTGAGCAGTACTTC; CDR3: CASSQNTGEQYF
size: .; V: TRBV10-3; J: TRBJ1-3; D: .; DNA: TGTGCCATCAGTGAGGATATAGTGGACAGAGGATACACCATATATTTT; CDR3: CAISEDIVDRGYTIYF
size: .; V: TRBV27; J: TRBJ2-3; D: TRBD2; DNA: TGTGCCAGCAGTTCCCATCGGACTAGCGGATACACAGATACGCAGTATTTT; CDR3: CASSSHRTSGYTDTQYF
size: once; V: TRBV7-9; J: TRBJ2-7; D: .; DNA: TGTGCCAGCAGCTTAGGCCCAGGGGTGCGGTACTTC; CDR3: CASSLGPGVRYF
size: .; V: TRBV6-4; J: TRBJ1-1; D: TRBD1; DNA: TGTGCCAGCAGTGACACTTCCACAGGGGCGGCTGAAGCTTTCTTT; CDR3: CASSDTSTGAAEAFF
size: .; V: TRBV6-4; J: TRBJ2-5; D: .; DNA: TGTGCCAGCAGTGGACCCCGGGGTATCGTGTGTGGGACCCAGTACTTC; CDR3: CASSGPRGIVCGTQYF
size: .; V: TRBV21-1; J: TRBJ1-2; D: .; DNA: TGTGCCAGCAGCAAAAAGGGCCTACAGGGCGAGGACGGCCTAGCTAACTATGGCTACACCTTC; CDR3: CASSKKGLQGEDGLANYGYTF
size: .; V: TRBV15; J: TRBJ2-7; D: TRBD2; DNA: TGTGCCACCAGCAGAGCGGGGGGGCGAAGATACGAGCAGTACTTC; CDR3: CATSRAGGRRYEQYF
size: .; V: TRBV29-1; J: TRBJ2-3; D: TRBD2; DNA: TGCAGCGTTGTGGCTAGCGGGGGGCGGATTTACACAGATACGCAGTATTTT; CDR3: CSVVASGGRIYTDTQYF
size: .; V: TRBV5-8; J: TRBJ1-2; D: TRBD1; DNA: TGTGCCAGCAGCCTACAGGACAGGGTAAACTATGGCTACACCTTC; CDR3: CASSLQDRVNYGYTF